This T cell receptor (beta chain) came from a study of regulatory T cells in long-lasting Graves disease. With regard to this clonotype: It differs at one base from a far larger clone, so likely a read error.

This sample's time point: newly diagnosed GD, antithyroid drugs for less than 3 months. Generation of the TCR library employed RNA extracted from PBMCs. The CDR3 is made up of 18 amino acids. The V gene's germline CDR1 is SNHLY and CDR2 FYNNEI. In building TCR beta libraries, iRepertoire HTBI primers were used together with Arm-PCR of CDR3 regions. From the multiplex PCR reads, TCRdb called clonotypes with MiXCR, one entry per CDR3 protein. The table lists hundreds of thousands of distinct CDR3 sequences, around 12% of them singletons. The sample also formed part of further work on T cells in Graves' hyperthyroidism and ophthalmopathy.

The sample was peripheral blood mononuclear cells (PBMCs), taken at new diagnosis, from a patient treated with antithyroid drugs. The receptor was isolated from a woman aged 30 to 39 with Graves disease. The gene calls are TRBV2 and TRBJ2-5; 7 nucleotides align to TRBD2. This CDR3 reads CASSLTGVGGRAYNEQSF. The CDR3 nucleotides read TGTGCCAGCAGCCTGACGGGGGTTGGGGGGAGGGCCTACAATGAGCAGTCCTTC.